A single sample gave rise to the 11 T cell receptor beta chains below, sequenced in a study of blood T cell repertoires in COVID-19 (dated by TCRdb to 2018 to 2020). Library prep was done by the immunoSEQ multiplex PCR assay. TCRdb holds this immuneACCESS table with in-frame rearrangements only. Some clones are missing; in checked studies, unresolved V genes explain under half, and the rest has no known cause. This sample has hundreds of thousands of clones in its table, and 70% to 90% of those were observed once. Around a tenth of the sample goes to the ten largest clones. Sequencing was done on a sample of PBMCs or T cells enriched from blood (not recorded which). These receptors all stem from a woman in her 40s who had recovered from COVID-19.

As regards this clone: Other DNA sequences of this sample code for an identical CDR3. The J gene is TRBJ1-2, the V gene TRBV12-3 or TRBV12-4; 7 bases fit TRBD1. With 6 bases clipped from V and 2 bases from J, the junction kept 3 bases outside the gene matches. This CDR3 has 13 amino acids. The CDR3 DNA follows: TGTGCCAGCAGCCCACAGGGGAACTATGGCTACACCTTC. Encoded protein: CASSPQGNYGYTF.

This clone appeared a few times. Other nucleotide sequences in the sample specify the same CDR3. The chain couples TRBV18 to TRBJ1-1; tentative D call: TRBD1 (5 bases). The germline CDR1 and CDR2 sequences are KGHSH and LQKENI. Trimming took off 3 bases at V and 2 bases at J, with 10 bases between the two ends. The CDR3 is 14 amino acids. DNA for the CDR3: TGTGCCAGCTCACCTTCCGGGGGTAACACTGAAGCTTTCTTT. Translation gives CASSPSGGNTEAFF.

A word on this clone: One end of the junction varies from germline; a read error may be responsible. V is TRBV5-6 and J is TRBJ2-7, with 12 bases that match TRBD2. The length of the CDR3 is 15 residues. Germline loops: CDR1 SGHDT, CDR2 YYEEEE. This chain's CDR3 is CASSWGLAGTYKQYF. For the CDR3, the DNA is TGTGCCAGCAGCTGGGGACTAGCGGGTACCTACAAGCAGTACTTC.

The chain joins TRBV6-5 to TRBJ1-6; D remains ambiguous. V was trimmed by 2 bases and J by 8 bases, leaving 13 bases between them. The germline gives CDR1 MNHEY, CDR2 SVGAGI. This CDR3 contains 15 residues. The CDR3 coding sequence is TGTGCCAGCAGTTACCAGGCAGAAACCTATTCACCCCTCCACTTT. Protein: CASSYQAETYSPLHF.

This clone was observed a single time. The CDR3 region has the DNA TGTGCCAGCAGTGCCAGCGGGGCCTTCAATGAGCAGTTCTTC. It translates to CASSASGAFNEQFF. This chain links TRBV2 with TRBJ2-1; 7 bases map to TRBD2. The V gene end was trimmed by 4 bases and the J gene end by 6 bases; junction bases not matched to a gene: 6. CDR3 size: 14 residues. Germline V CDR1 and CDR2: SNHLY, FYNNEI.

The chain carries TRBV13 and TRBJ1-6; D unresolved. The V gene's germline CDR1 is PRHDT and CDR2 FYEKMQ (reference sequence). V dropped 3 bases and J dropped 7 bases, with 7 bases sitting between them. The CDR3 length is 13 residues. CDR3 residues: CASSLYSNSPLHF. CDR3 sequence (DNA): TGTGCCAGCAGCTTGTACAGCAATTCACCCCTCCACTTT. The full variable domain, completed using reference TRBV13 and TRBJ1-6, is AAGVIQSPRHLIKEKRETATLKCYPIPRHDTVYWYQQGPGQDPQFLISFYEKMQSDKGSIPDRFSAQQFSDYHSELNMSSLELGDSALYFCASSLYSNSPLHFGNGTRLTVT.

The chain links TRBV3-1 (or the pseudogene TRBV3-2) to TRBJ2-5; 11 nucleotides match TRBD2. Per germline, CDR1 LGHDT and CDR2 YNNKEL (reference sequence). The length of the CDR3 is 16 residues. V was pared by 4 bases and J by 5 bases, with 9 bases of the junction left unmatched. CDR3 nucleotide sequence: TGTGCCAGCAGCCTGTTAGCGGGGGGGCCAGGGGAGACCCAGTACTTC. Its protein product is CASSLLAGGPGETQYF.

V is TRBV6-1 and J is TRBJ2-7; 9 bases align to TRBD2. CDR3 size: 17 residues. CDR1 MNHNS and CDR2 SASEGT come from the germline V gene. V dropped 3 bases and J dropped 5; count of bases not matched to a gene: 14. In nucleotides, the CDR3 is TGTGCCAGCAGTGACTGGGACATAGCGGGAGTATACCACGAGCAGTACTTC. Protein sequence: CASSDWDIAGVYHEQYF.

This clone was detected once. V is TRBV5-1 and J is TRBJ1-4, with D unresolved. V dropped 4 bases and J dropped 11 bases, with 9 bases sitting between them. CDR3 length: 11 residues. CDR1 and CDR2 (germline): SGHRS, YFSETQ. The CDR3 is CASSRSGKLFF. In DNA form, the CDR3 reads TGCGCCAGCAGCAGATCCGGGAAACTGTTTTTT. The full variable domain, in which reference TRBV5-1 and TRBJ1-4 provide the parts outside the CDR3, is KAGVTQTPRYLIKTRGQQVTLSCSPISGHRSVSWYQQTPGQGLQFLFEYFSETQRNKGNFPGRFSGRQFSNSRSEMNVSTLELGDSALYLCASSRSGKLFFGSGTQLSVL.

The V call is TRBV11-3, the J call TRBJ2-1; D is possibly TRBD2 (5 bases). The CDR3 loop spans 15 amino acids. CDR1 is SGHNT and CDR2 is YENEEA in the germline V gene. The ends were cut back, 3 bases at V and 10 bases at J, with 19 bases in the middle. The CDR3 DNA sequence: TGTGCCAGCAGCTTCGGCCACAGCCCTAGCAGGGAGCAGTTCTTC. This encodes CASSFGHSPSREQFF. Looking up the rest from reference TRBV11-3 and TRBJ2-1 gives the full variable domain: EAGVVQSPRYKIIEKKQPVAFWCNPISGHNTLYWYLQNLGQGPELLIRYENEEAVDDSQLPKDRFSAERLKGVDSTLKIQPAELGDSAVYLCASSFGHSPSREQFFGPGTRLTVL.

The chain recombines TRBV24-1 with TRBJ2-2; no clear D gene. In germline, CDR1 is KGHDR, CDR2 SFDVKD. The CDR3 contains 16 residues. V was cut by 3 bases and J by 1 base, with 11 bases left in between. As DNA, the CDR3 is TGTGCCACCAGTGATGCCAGGCTGAGGAACACCGGGGAGCTGTTTTTT. It is translated as CATSDARLRNTGELFF.